This T cell receptor (beta chain) was obtained from a study of blood T cells in healthy people across ages. Sample-barcoded 5' priming and a J-beta primer mix drove a second PCR of roughly 7 to 11 cycles. Samples each returned at least 2.5 million CDR3-containing paired-end reads. TCRdb re-analysed the 5' RACE reads in MiXCR, keeping a single row per CDR3 protein. This sample has approximately 820,000 distinct CDR3 sequences, with 40% to 50% found just once. This sequence was found in a man in his 60s in good health. The specimen was blood.

CDR3 in amino acids: CSARDELGVGRVQETQYF. The CDR3 DNA reads as TGCAGTGCTAGAGATGAACTTGGGGTTGGGCGGGTACAAGAGACCCAGTACTTC. The rearrangement joins TRBV20-1 to TRBJ2-7, with D perhaps matching TRBD2 (5 bases). TRBJ2-5 matches the DNA end more closely, so the J call is doubtful. The CDR3 covers 18 residues. The germline V gene has CDR1 DFQATT and CDR2 SNEGSKA (reference sequence).